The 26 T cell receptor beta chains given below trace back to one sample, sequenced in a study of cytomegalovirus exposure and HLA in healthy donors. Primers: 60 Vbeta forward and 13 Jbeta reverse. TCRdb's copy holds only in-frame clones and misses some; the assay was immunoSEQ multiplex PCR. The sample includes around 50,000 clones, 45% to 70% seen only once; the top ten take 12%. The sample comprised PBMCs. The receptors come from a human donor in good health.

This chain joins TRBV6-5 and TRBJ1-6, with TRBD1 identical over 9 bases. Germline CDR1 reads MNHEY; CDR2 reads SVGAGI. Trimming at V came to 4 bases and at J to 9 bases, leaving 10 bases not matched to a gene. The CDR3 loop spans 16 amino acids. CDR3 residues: CASSSQPGQGGSPLHF. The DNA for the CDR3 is TGTGCCAGCAGTTCACAGCCGGGACAGGGAGGTTCACCCCTCCACTTT.

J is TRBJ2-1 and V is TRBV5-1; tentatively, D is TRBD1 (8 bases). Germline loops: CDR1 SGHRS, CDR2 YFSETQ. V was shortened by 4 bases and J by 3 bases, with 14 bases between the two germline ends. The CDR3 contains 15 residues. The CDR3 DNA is TGCGCCAGCAGCCTGGACAGGGACTACTACAATGAGCAGTTCTTC. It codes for CASSLDRDYYNEQFF.

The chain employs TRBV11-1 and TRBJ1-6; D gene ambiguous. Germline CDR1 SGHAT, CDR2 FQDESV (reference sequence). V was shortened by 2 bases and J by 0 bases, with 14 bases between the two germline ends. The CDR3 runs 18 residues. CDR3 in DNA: TGTGCCAGCAGCTTAAATCGGAGATTGAGCTCCTATAATTCACCCCTCCACTTT. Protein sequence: CASSLNRRLSSYNSPLHF.

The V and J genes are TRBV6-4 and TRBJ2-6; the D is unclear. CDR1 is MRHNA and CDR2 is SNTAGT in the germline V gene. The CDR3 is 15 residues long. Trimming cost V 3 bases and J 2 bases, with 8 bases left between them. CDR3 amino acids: CASSETSTGANVLTF. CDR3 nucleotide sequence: TGTGCCAGCAGTGAAACCTCTACTGGGGCCAACGTCCTGACTTTC.

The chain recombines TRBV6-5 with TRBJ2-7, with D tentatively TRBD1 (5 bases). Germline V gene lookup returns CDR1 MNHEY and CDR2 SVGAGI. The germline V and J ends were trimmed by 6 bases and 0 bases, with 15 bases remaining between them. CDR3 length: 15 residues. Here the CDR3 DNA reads TGTGCCAGCAGGCTGCAGGGTACGGTCTCCTACGAGCAGTACTTC. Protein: CASRLQGTVSYEQYF.

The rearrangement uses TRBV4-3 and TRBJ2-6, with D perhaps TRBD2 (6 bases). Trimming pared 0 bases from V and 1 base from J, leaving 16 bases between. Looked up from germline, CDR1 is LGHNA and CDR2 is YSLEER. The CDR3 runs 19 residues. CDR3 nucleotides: TGCGCCAGCAGCCAAGATGTTGGTACAGCGGGTTCTGGGGCCAACGTCCTGACTTTC. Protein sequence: CASSQDVGTAGSGANVLTF.

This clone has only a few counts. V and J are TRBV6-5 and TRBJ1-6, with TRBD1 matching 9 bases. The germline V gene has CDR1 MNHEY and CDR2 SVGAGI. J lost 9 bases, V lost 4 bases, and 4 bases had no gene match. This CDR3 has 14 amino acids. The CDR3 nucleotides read TGTGCCAGCAGTTGGGACAGGGAGACTTCACCCCTCCACTTT. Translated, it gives CASSWDRETSPLHF.

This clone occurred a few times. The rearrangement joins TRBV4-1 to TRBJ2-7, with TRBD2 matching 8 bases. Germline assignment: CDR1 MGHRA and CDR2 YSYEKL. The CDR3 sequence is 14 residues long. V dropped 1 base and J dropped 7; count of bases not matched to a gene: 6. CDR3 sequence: CASSQGRGVIEQYF. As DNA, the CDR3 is TGCGCCAGCAGCCAAGGGCGGGGGGTTATAGAGCAGTACTTC.

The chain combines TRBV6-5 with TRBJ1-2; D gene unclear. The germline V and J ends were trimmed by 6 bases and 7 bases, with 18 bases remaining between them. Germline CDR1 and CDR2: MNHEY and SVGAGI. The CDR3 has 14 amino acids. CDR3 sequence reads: CASSPRGREGGYTF. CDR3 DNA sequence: TGTGCCAGCAGCCCCCGGGGTAGGGAGGGTGGCTACACCTTC.

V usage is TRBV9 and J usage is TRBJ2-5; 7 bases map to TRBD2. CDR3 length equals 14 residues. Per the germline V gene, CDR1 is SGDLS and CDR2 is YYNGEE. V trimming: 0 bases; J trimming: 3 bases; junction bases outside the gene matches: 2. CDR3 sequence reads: CASSVDAGEETQYF. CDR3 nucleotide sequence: TGTGCCAGCAGCGTAGACGCGGGAGAAGAGACCCAGTACTTC.

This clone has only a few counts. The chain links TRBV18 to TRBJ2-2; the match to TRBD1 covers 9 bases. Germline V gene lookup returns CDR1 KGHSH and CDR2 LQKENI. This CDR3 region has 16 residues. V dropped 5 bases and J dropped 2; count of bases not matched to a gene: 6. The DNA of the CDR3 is TGTGCCAGCTCAAACACAGGGGGCTACAACACCGGGGAGCTGTTTTTT. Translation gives CASSNTGGYNTGELFF.

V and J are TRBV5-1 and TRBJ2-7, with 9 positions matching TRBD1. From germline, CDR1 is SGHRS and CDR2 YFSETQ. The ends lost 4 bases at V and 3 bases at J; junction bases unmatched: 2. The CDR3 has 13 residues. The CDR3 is CASSKGQGYEQYF. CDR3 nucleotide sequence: TGCGCCAGCAGCAAGGGACAGGGCTACGAGCAGTACTTC.

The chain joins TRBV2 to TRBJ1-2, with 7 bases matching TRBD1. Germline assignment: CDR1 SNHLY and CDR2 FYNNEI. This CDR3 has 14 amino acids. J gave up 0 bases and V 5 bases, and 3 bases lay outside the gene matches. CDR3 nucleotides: TGTGCCAGCAGTCGGGGACAGCCTAACTATGGCTACACCTTC. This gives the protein CASSRGQPNYGYTF.

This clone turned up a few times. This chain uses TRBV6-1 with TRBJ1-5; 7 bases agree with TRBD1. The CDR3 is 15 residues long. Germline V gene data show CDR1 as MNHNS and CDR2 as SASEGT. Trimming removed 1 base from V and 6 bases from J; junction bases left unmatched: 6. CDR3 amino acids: CASSEGFQGVQPQHF. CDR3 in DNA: TGTGCCAGCAGTGAAGGGTTCCAGGGGGTTCAGCCCCAGCATTTT.

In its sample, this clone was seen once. CDR3 protein: CASSQRDRDFSGNTIYF. The CDR3 nucleotides are TGTGCCAGCAGCCAAAGGGACAGGGATTTCTCTGGAAACACCATATATTTT. The chain couples TRBV9 to TRBJ1-3; TRBD1 aligns across 9 bases. The CDR3 totals 17 residues. The germline CDR1 and CDR2 sequences are SGDLS and YYNGEE. Trimming cost V 4 bases and J 0 bases; bases outside gene matches: 8.

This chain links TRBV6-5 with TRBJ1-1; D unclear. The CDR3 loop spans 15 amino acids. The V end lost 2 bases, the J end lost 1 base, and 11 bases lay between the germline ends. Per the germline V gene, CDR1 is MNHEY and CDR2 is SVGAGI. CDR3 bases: TGTGCCAGCAGTTACAGCCGGGTTACGAACACTGAAGCTTTCTTT. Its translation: CASSYSRVTNTEAFF.

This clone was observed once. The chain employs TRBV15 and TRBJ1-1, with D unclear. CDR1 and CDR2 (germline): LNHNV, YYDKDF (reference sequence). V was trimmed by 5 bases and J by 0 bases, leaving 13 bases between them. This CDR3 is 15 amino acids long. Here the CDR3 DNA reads TGTGCCACCAGCCTCCAGGTGGTGCTGAACACTGAAGCTTTCTTT. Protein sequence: CATSLQVVLNTEAFF.

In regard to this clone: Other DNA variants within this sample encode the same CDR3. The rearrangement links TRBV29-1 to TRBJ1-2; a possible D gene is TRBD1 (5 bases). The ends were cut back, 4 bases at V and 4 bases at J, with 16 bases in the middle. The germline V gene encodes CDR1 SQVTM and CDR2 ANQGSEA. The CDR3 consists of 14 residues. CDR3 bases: TGCAGCGTTGGATCGGGGGATTTTGGCTATGGCTACACCTTC. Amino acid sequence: CSVGSGDFGYGYTF.

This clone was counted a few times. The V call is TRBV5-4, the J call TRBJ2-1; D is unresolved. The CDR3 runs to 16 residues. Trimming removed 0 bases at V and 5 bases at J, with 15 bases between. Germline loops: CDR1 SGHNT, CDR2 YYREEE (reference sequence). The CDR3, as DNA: TGTGCCAGCAGCTTGGCCTCAGGTTTCCCCCACAATGAGCAGTTCTTC. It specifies CASSLASGFPHNEQFF.

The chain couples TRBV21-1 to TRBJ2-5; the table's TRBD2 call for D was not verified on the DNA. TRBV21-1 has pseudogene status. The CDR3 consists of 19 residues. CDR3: CASSAYQGLAGGPVETQYF. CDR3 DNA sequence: TGTGCCAGCAGCGCCTATCAGGGACTAGCGGGGGGGCCAGTCGAGACCCAGTACTTC.

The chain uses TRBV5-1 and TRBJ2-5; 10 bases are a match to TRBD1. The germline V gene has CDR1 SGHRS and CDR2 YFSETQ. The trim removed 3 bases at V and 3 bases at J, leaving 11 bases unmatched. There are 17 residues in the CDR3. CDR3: CASSSSWTGGLKETQYF. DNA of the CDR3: TGCGCCAGCAGCTCAAGTTGGACAGGGGGTTTGAAAGAGACCCAGTACTTC.

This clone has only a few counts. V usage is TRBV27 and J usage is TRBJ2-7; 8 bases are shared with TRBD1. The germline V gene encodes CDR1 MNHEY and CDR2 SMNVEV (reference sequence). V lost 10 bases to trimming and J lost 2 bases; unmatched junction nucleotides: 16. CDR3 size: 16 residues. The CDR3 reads CAIKGHRGQGAYEQYF. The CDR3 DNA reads TGTGCCATTAAGGGGCACCGAGGACAGGGAGCCTACGAGCAGTACTTC.

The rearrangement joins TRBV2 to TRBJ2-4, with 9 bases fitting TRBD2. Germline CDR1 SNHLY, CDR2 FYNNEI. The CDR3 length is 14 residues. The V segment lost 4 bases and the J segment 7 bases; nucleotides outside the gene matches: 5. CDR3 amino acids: CASSAGGGANIQYF. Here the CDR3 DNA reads TGTGCCAGCAGTGCCGGCGGGGGGGCTAACATTCAGTACTTC.

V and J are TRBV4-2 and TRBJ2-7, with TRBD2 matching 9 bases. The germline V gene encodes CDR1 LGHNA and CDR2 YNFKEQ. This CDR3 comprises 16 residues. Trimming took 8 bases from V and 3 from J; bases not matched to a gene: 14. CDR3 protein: CASRLERGASNYEQYF. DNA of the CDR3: TGTGCCAGCCGACTAGAGCGGGGGGCCTCGAACTACGAGCAGTACTTC.

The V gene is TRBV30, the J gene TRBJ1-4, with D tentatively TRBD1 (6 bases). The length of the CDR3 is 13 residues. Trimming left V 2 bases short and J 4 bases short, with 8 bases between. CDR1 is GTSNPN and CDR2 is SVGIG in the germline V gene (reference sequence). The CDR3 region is CAWSRGGNEKLFF. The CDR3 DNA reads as TGTGCCTGGAGTCGAGGGGGTAATGAAAAACTGTTTTTT.

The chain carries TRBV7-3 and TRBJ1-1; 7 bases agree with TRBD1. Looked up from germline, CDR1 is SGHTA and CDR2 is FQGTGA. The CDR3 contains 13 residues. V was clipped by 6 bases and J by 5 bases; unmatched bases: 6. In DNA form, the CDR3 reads TGTGCCAGCAGGTTTCAGGGGGATACTGAAGCTTTCTTT. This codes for CASRFQGDTEAFF.